This T cell receptor (beta chain) was sequenced during a study of a mutant IDH1 vaccine in newly diagnosed glioma. In the study overall: Among treated patients, around 60% were male and about 40% female, and mean age was 40.4 years. Patients previously underwent radiotherapy, temozolomide, or both, and most underwent both.

Documented time point: baseline, week 1 (first vaccination visit). Regarding treatment: pre-vaccination baseline after standard-of-care therapy. Newly diagnosed WHO grade 3 or 4 IDH1-mutant, ATRX-lost astrocytomas were identified in the donors. Whole-study results and caveats: Seemingly, top peripheral T cell clonotype changes bore no relation to pseudoprogression.

Only in-frame clones appear in the TCRdb table, and some are missing; sequencing was by immunoSEQ multiplex PCR. The table has 55,000 to 70,000 clones, 79% seen once. Comments on this clone: As yet, its antigen is unknown.

The input for sequencing was PBMCs, taken from a glioma patient treated with radiotherapy, temozolomide or both. The TCR was taken from a man in his fifties or sixties with glioma.

CDR3 region: CASSAGGRGQGDGEKLFF. In DNA, the CDR3 is TGTGCCAGTAGTGCGGGGGGGAGGGGACAGGGCGATGGTGAAAAACTGTTTTTT. V usage is TRBV19 and J usage is TRBJ1-4; 9 positions match TRBD1. Trimming took 5 bases from V and 7 from J; bases not matched to a gene: 17. The CDR3 runs to 18 residues. CDR1 and CDR2 from the germline V gene are LNHDA and SQIVND (reference sequence).